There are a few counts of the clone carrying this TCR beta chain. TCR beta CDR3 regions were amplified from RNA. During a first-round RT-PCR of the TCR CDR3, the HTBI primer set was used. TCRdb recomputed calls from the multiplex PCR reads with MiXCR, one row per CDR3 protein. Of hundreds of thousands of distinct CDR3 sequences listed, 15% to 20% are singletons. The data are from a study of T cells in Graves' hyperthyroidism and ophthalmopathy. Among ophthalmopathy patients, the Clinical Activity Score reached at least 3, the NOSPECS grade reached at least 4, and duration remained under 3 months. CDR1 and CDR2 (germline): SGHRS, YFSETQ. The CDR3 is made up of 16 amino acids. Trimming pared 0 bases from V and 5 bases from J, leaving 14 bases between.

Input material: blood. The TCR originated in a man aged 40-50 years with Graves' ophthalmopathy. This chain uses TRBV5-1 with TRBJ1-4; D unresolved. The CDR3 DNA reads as TGCGCCAGCAGCTTGGATTCCAGAGGAGGAAATGAAAAACTGTTTTTT. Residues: CASSLDSRGGNEKLFF.